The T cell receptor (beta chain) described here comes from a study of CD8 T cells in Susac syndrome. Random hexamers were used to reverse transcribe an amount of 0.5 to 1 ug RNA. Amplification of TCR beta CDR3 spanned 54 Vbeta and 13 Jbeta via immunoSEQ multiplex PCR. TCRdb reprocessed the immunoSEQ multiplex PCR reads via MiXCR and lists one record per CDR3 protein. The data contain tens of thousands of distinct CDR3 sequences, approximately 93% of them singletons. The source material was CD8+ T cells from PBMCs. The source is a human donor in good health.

For the CDR3, the DNA is TGTGCCAGCAGCCCTCCCCAGGGGAATGTAGAAAAACTGTTTTTT. This translates into CASSPPQGNVEKLFF. This chain links TRBV7-9 with TRBJ1-4, with D possibly being TRBD1 (6 bases). In germline, CDR1 is SEHNR, CDR2 FQNEAQ (reference sequence). Trimming took off 5 bases at V and 8 bases at J, with 18 bases between the two ends. The CDR3 totals 15 residues.